This TCR beta chain derives from a study of glioma-infiltrating T cells after dendritic cell vaccination (dated by TCRdb to the mid-2010s). At the level of the whole study: The cohort included around 15 glioblastoma patients drawn from Phase I and II dendritic cell vaccination trials, of whom 9 were newly diagnosed and 6 had recurrent disease. TCR sequencing metrics, including TIL content and tumor-blood repertoire overlap, were correlated with survival after dendritic cell vaccination. Between the early 2000s and the early 2010s, the patients were given dendritic cell vaccination pulsed with autologous tumor lysate. Tumor-infiltrating lymphocyte content was quantified and tumor and blood repertoires were compared in dendritic cell-vaccinated glioblastoma patients by deep sequencing of TCR beta CDR3 regions. Three intradermal dendritic cell vaccine injections were administered to patients at biweekly intervals in the arm below the axilla. The vaccine consisted of monocyte-derived dendritic cells cultured less than eight days with IL-4 and GM-CSF, then pulsed overnight with autologous tumor lysate.

CDR1 and CDR2 are drawn from the germline V gene (reference sequence): MNHEY, SMNVEV. Trimming takes 7 bases off V and 6 bases off J; junction bases not matched to a gene: 12. From the cysteine up to the phenylalanine, the CDR3 has a length of 16 residues. The DNA shown is the 48-base CDR3, in frame from base 1. TCRB CDR3 regions were amplified from around 2.1 ug genomic DNA, or all available DNA if less, using the immunoSEQ assay. For multiplex PCR, 60 forward primers for TCR V beta segments and 13 reverse primers for J beta segments were used. Synthetic control templates were spiked into each sample at limiting dilution to estimate reads per starting template. Reads of 87 bp were generated by sequencing on the Illumina HiSeq System. As for the authors' bioinformatics: PCR and sequencing errors were removed by a nearest neighbor algorithm that merged closely related sequences. TCR overlap was defined as the percentage of unique tumor TCR beta sequences that were also found in the peripheral blood of the same patient. The table was pulled from immuneACCESS by TCRdb, which kept in-frame rearrangements only. Such tables lose some clones; where checked, under half of the loss comes from unresolved V genes, and the rest has no known cause. V and J calls and clone size are those listed in that table; D and trimming were worked out from the DNA. Across this sample there are over 90,000 clones, with over 65% seen only once. The ten largest make up 2.5% to 3% of the sample.

To be selected, patients needed enough residual fresh-frozen tumor tissue and more than two years of available survival data. An isocitrate dehydrogenase mutation was not carried by any of the glioblastoma patients, although molecular status was otherwise variable. PBMC were collected before vaccination, two weeks after the third vaccination, and at tumor progression if tumor progression occurred. The Qiagen DNeasy Blood extraction Kit was used for extraction of genomic DNA. Concerning this clone itself: Its specific antigen is unknown. No much larger clone exists at a distance of one base, and base qualities are not known.

The investigation overall reported the following: TCR clonality showed no direct relationship with survival, which suggests that a diverse polyclonal response may matter. The three-group TCR overlap response model was characterized as speculative, and prospective validation of the model was stated to be required. The cohort was small and heterogeneous, few patients had complete blood and tumor sets, and even fewer had initial-recurrent tumor pairs. Longer time to progression and overall survival after dendritic cell vaccination were predicted by higher estimated pretreatment TIL content.

The sequenced sample was blood, obtained before dendritic cell vaccination. The rearranged chain carries TRBV27 and TRBJ1-1; 12 bases in the junction line up with TRBD1. The TCR originated in a human donor with glioblastoma. The CDR3 reads as follows: CASTRNPGQGAPEAFF. DNA sequence: TGTGCCAGCACCAGGAATCCGGGACAGGGGGCCCCTGAAGCTTTCTTT.